These 22 T cell receptor beta chains originate from one sample sequenced in a study of cytomegalovirus exposure and HLA in healthy donors. PCR used 60 Vbeta primers and 13 Jbeta primers. Sequencing was performed with immunoSEQ multiplex PCR; in TCRdb, only in-frame clones are kept and a portion is missing. In the table there are about 86,000 clones, 60% to 80% of which are singletons. The sequencing sample was made of PBMCs. The receptors shown here come from a woman aged 45-65 years in good health and CMV-seropositive.

This chain uses TRBV4-1 with TRBJ2-2, with 10 bases aligning to TRBD2. V was pared by 4 bases and J by 4 bases, with 6 bases of the junction left unmatched. The CDR3 length is 16 residues. Germline V gene data show CDR1 as MGHRA and CDR2 as YSYEKL. The CDR3 here is CASSPQAGGVTGELFF. CDR3 bases: TGCGCCAGCAGCCCGCAAGCGGGAGGGGTCACCGGGGAGCTGTTTTTT.

The table lists this clone with a few counts. The chain links TRBV6-1 to TRBJ2-7; TRBD1 matches 8 bases. Losses at the gene ends were 6 bases for V and 3 bases for J; bases not matched to a gene: 4. This CDR3 spans 13 amino acids. Germline values: CDR1 MNHNS, CDR2 SASEGT. CDR3 region: CASRFGTGYEQYF. In DNA, the CDR3 is TGTGCCAGCAGATTCGGGACAGGCTACGAGCAGTACTTC.

The V and J genes are TRBV5-8 and TRBJ2-7; 12 bases are a match to TRBD1. CDR1 and CDR2 from the germline V gene are SGHTS and YDEGEE. Germline trimming cut 4 bases from V and 2 bases from J; bases unmatched to any gene: 4. The CDR3 is 15 residues long. The CDR3 DNA reads as TGTGCCAGCAGCCCTTGGGACAGGGGGCCCTACGAGCAGTACTTC. It is translated as CASSPWDRGPYEQYF.

This clone was seen a few times. This chain joins TRBV6-1 and TRBJ1-3; tentatively, D is TRBD1 (6 bases). V was clipped by 2 bases and J by 0 bases, with 11 bases between them. The CDR3 totals 16 residues. Germline CDR1 MNHNS, CDR2 SASEGT. The CDR3 sequence is CASSEMTGNSGNTIYF. CDR3 bases: TGTGCCAGCAGTGAAATGACAGGAAACTCTGGAAACACCATATATTTT.

The J gene is TRBJ2-7, the V gene TRBV5-1; 7 positions match TRBD1. Losses at the gene ends were 4 bases for V and 5 bases for J; bases not matched to a gene: 3. Germline V gene sequence: CDR1 SGHRS, CDR2 YFSETQ. The CDR3 spans 12 residues. The CDR3 DNA reads as TGCGCCAGCAGCCCGACAGGGAACGAGCAGTACTTC. This translates into CASSPTGNEQYF.

This chain uses TRBV14 with TRBJ2-3; the match to TRBD2 covers 7 bases. Germline loops: CDR1 SGHDN, CDR2 FVKESK. The CDR3 has 15 amino acids. The V and J ends lost 2 bases and 1 base, in that order; junction bases with no gene match: 3. This CDR3 reads CASSQTSVRTDTQYF. CDR3 DNA: TGTGCCAGCAGCCAAACTAGCGTCCGCACAGATACGCAGTATTTT.

This chain joins TRBV28 and TRBJ2-7; a possible D gene is TRBD1 (6 bases). CDR1 and CDR2 (germline): MDHEN, SYDVKM. The CDR3 covers 12 residues. The V and J ends lost 6 bases and 4 bases respectively, with 10 bases between them. The chain's CDR3 is CASSPGQYEQYF. CDR3 coding DNA: TGTGCCAGCAGCCCCGGACAGTACGAGCAGTACTTC.

V usage is TRBV6-4 and J usage is TRBJ2-5, with TRBD2 identical over 9 bases. The J call may be faulty, since TRBJ2-7 better matches the DNA end. The CDR3 contains 15 residues. Per the germline V gene, CDR1 is MRHNA and CDR2 is SNTAGT. The CDR3: CASSALSGSVHEQYF. The DNA of the CDR3 is TGTGCCAGCAGTGCCCTTAGCGGGAGCGTCCACGAGCAGTACTTC.

The CDR3 reads CASSRQGRKETQYF. The DNA of the CDR3 is TGTGCCAGCAGCCGACAGGGAAGGAAGGAGACCCAGTACTTC. The chain is built from TRBV28 and TRBJ2-5, with 7 bases matching TRBD1. This CDR3 has 14 residues. The trim removed 6 bases at V and 5 bases at J, leaving 9 bases unmatched. Germline loops: CDR1 MDHEN, CDR2 SYDVKM.

The CDR3 here is CASSLAGGGETQYF. The CDR3 nucleotides are TGTGCCAGCAGTCTAGCGGGAGGGGGAGAGACCCAGTACTTC. The chain carries TRBV6-1 and TRBJ2-5, with TRBD2 matching 12 bases. V lost 5 bases, J lost 4 bases, and 2 bases stayed unmatched. Germline V gene sequence: CDR1 MNHNS, CDR2 SASEGT. The CDR3 is made up of 14 amino acids.

This clone occurred a few times. V and J are TRBV5-1 and TRBJ2-1, with D unclear. The CDR3 contains 12 residues. V shed 0 bases and J shed 7 bases, with 5 bases lying between them. Germline V gene lookup returns CDR1 SGHRS and CDR2 YFSETQ. CDR3: CASSLVANEQFF. The CDR3 DNA follows: TGCGCCAGCAGCTTGGTAGCTAATGAGCAGTTCTTC.

The rearrangement links TRBV14 to TRBJ1-1; D ambiguous. V dropped 0 bases and J dropped 10 bases, with 9 bases sitting between them. There are 12 residues in the CDR3. In germline, CDR1 is SGHDN, CDR2 FVKESK. The CDR3 loop reads CASSQDVGVAFF. The CDR3 coding sequence is TGTGCCAGCAGCCAAGATGTCGGTGTAGCTTTCTTT.

The table lists this clone with a count of one. CDR3 DNA: TGTGCCATCAGGGACAGGGTTGAACAGCCCCAGCATTTT. As protein: CAIRDRVEQPQHF. The chain couples TRBV10-3 to TRBJ1-5; 8 bases line up with TRBD1. The V and J ends lost 6 bases and 7 bases, in that order; junction bases with no gene match: 5. Germline V gene sequence: CDR1 ENHRY, CDR2 SYGVKD. CDR3 length: 13 amino acids.

This clone was seen a single time. This chain connects TRBV30 to TRBJ1-1, with no clear D. The CDR3 has 15 amino acids. V dropped 0 bases and J dropped 4 bases, with 15 bases sitting between them. CDR1 is GTSNPN and CDR2 is SVGIG in the germline V gene (reference sequence). The CDR3, as DNA: TGTGCCTGGAGTGTAGACACCAACTGGGCCACTGAAGCTTTCTTT. This sequence encodes CAWSVDTNWATEAFF.

This clone was observed a few times. The J gene is TRBJ2-1, the V gene TRBV9, with a weak D call TRBD2 (6 bases). Germline CDR1 and CDR2: SGDLS and YYNGEE. This CDR3 spans 16 amino acids. V dropped 4 bases and J dropped 4 bases, with 18 bases sitting between them. The CDR3 coding sequence is TGTGCCAGCAGCCCAAGACTAGTCGATTCTTACAATGAGCAGTTCTTC. Protein product: CASSPRLVDSYNEQFF. Together with reference TRBV9 and TRBJ2-1, the CDR3 gives the full variable domain: DSGVTQTPKHLITATGQRVTLRCSPRSGDLSVYWYQQSLDQGLQFLIQYYNGEERAKGNILERFSAQQFPDLHSELNLSSLELGDSALYFCASSPRLVDSYNEQFFGPGTRLTVL.

The V and J genes are TRBV4-1 and TRBJ2-1; 12 bases agree with TRBD2. This CDR3 is built from 18 residues. Per germline, CDR1 MGHRA and CDR2 YSYEKL. Unmatched junction bases numbered 12, after V lost 2 bases and J lost 7 bases. CDR3 protein: CASSQSPLGTSGWNEQFF. The DNA of the CDR3 is TGCGCCAGCAGCCAAAGTCCCCTCGGGACTAGCGGGTGGAATGAGCAGTTCTTC.

The chain has TRBV30 and TRBJ2-7; D is perhaps TRBD1 (5 bases). The germline gives CDR1 GTSNPN, CDR2 SVGIG (reference sequence). CDR3 length: 14 residues. Trimming cost V 3 bases and J 1 base, with 13 bases left between them. The CDR3 spells CAWSVDSTSYEQYF. The CDR3 DNA is TGTGCCTGGAGCGTCGACAGTACGTCCTACGAGCAGTACTTC.

This chain joins TRBV29-1 and TRBJ2-5; 7 positions match TRBD1. TRBJ2-7 matches the DNA end more closely, so the J call is doubtful. The germline V gene has CDR1 SQVTM and CDR2 ANQGSEA. The CDR3 contains 15 residues. The CDR3, as DNA: TGCAGCGTTGCCTCGACAGGGACCTTTGGGGACGAGCAGTACTTC. It yields the protein CSVASTGTFGDEQYF.

V is TRBV9 and J is TRBJ2-1; 9 bases line up with TRBD2. The ends lost 3 bases at V and 9 bases at J; junction bases unmatched: 13. CDR1 is SGDLS and CDR2 is YYNGEE in the germline V gene. The CDR3 length is 16 residues. CDR3 DNA sequence: TGTGCCAGCAGCGCCGCCGGGGCTAGCGGGATTAGTGAGCAGTTCTTC. It specifies CASSAAGASGISEQFF.

This clone has only one observation. This sequence joins TRBV19 and TRBJ2-2, with D possibly being TRBD1 (7 bases). CDR1 is LNHDA, CDR2 SQIVND, per germline (reference sequence). This CDR3 has 15 amino acids. V lost 5 bases and J lost 2, with 12 bases in between. The CDR3 is CASSFRGVNTGELFF. The DNA for the CDR3 is TGTGCCAGTAGTTTCAGGGGGGTAAACACCGGGGAGCTGTTTTTT.

Concerning this clone: At one of its ends the junction is not consistent with the germline gene, which may arise from a read error. The chain has TRBV7-7 and TRBJ2-1, with 9 bases aligning to TRBD1. Germline CDR1 and CDR2: SSHAT and FNYEAQ (reference sequence). The CDR3 totals 15 residues. The CDR3 DNA is TGTGCTAGCAGTGCACAGGGGGCGGTAATCAATGAGCAGTTCTTC. Translation gives CASSAQGAVINEQFF.

The rearrangement uses TRBV11-2 and TRBJ1-1; TRBD1 is a possible D gene (5 bases). Germline CDR1 SGHAT, CDR2 FQNNGV. CDR3 length: 16 amino acids. The V end lost 1 base, the J end lost 5 bases, and 17 bases lay between the germline ends. This CDR3 reads CASSLGVAGHGTEAFF. The CDR3 DNA reads TGTGCCAGCAGCTTAGGGGTGGCGGGGCACGGTACTGAAGCTTTCTTT.